The next 14 T cell receptor beta chains were all read from a single sample in a study of blood T cell repertoires in COVID-19. Using immunoSEQ multiplex PCR, the repertoire was profiled, and TCRdb retains in-frame clones only, with some absent. The sample lists 180,000 or so clones, roughly 84% seen once, with 9.8% in the top ten. The source material was peripheral blood. The receptor source for this set is a woman older than 75 with acute or convalescent COVID-19.

The chain uses TRBV6-1 and TRBJ2-2; the match to TRBD2 covers 9 bases. CDR1 and CDR2 from the germline V gene are MNHNS and SASEGT. After removal of 4 bases from V and 2 bases from J, the junction contained 11 bases not matched to a gene. The CDR3 has 18 amino acids. The chain's CDR3 is CASSVDLSSGTNTGELFF. CDR3 coding DNA: TGTGCCAGCAGTGTCGACCTATCTAGCGGGACCAACACCGGGGAGCTGTTTTTT.

This chain connects TRBV11-2 to TRBJ2-2; the match to TRBD2 covers 8 bases. CDR3 length: 14 residues. Germline V gene sequence: CDR1 SGHAT, CDR2 FQNNGV. Trimming took 6 bases from V and 3 from J; bases not matched to a gene: 3. The CDR3 DNA is TGTGCCAGCAGACCGGGGGGGTACACCGGGGAGCTGTTTTTT. It codes for CASRPGGYTGELFF.

This chain joins TRBV9 and TRBJ2-1; TRBD1 agrees at 7 bases. J gave up 5 bases and V 0 bases, and 5 bases lay outside the gene matches. This CDR3 comprises 15 residues. Germline assignment: CDR1 SGDLS and CDR2 YYNGEE. This CDR3 is CASSVGKGAHNEQFF. As DNA, the CDR3 is TGTGCCAGCAGCGTAGGAAAGGGGGCCCACAATGAGCAGTTCTTC.

The chain employs TRBV5-6 and TRBJ2-2; D may be TRBD1 (5 bases). Germline-derived CDR1 and CDR2 are SGHDT and YYEEEE. The CDR3 loop spans 15 amino acids. V was trimmed by 3 bases and J by 0 bases, leaving 9 bases between them. The CDR3 sequence: CASSWGSSNTGELFF. In nucleotides, the CDR3 is TGTGCCAGCAGCTGGGGCAGCTCGAACACCGGGGAGCTGTTTTTT. Full variable domain (outside the CDR3, taken from reference TRBV5-6 and TRBJ2-2): DAGVTQSPTHLIKTRGQQVTLRCSPKSGHDTVSWYQQALGQGPQFIFQYYEEEERQRGNFPDRFSGHQFPNYSSELNVNALLLGDSALYLCASSWGSSNTGELFFGEGSRLTVL.

The chain employs TRBV9 and TRBJ2-7, with 7 bases fitting TRBD2. CDR3 length: 14 amino acids. Trimming removed 4 bases from V and 3 bases from J; junction bases left unmatched: 7. The germline gives CDR1 SGDLS, CDR2 YYNGEE. CDR3 loop: CASSPTSGGYEQYF. The CDR3 DNA reads TGTGCCAGCAGCCCAACCTCGGGGGGCTACGAGCAGTACTTC.

This chain uses TRBV5-1 with TRBJ2-1; D gene ambiguous. Per germline, CDR1 SGHRS and CDR2 YFSETQ. The CDR3 is 15 amino acids. V lost 1 base and J 0 bases, leaving 8 bases between the germline ends. The CDR3 is CASSLSTGSYNEQFF. CDR3 sequence (DNA): TGCGCCAGCAGCTTGTCGACGGGCTCCTACAATGAGCAGTTCTTC.

This clone was observed once. V and J are TRBV28 and TRBJ1-2, with unresolved D. The CDR3 totals 13 residues. The germline V and J ends were trimmed by 2 bases and 7 bases, with 11 bases remaining between them. Germline lookup yields CDR1 MDHEN and CDR2 SYDVKM. As DNA, the CDR3 is TGTGCCAGCAGTTTAGGTCGTAGCGGTGGCTACACCTTC. This encodes CASSLGRSGGYTF.

The gene calls are TRBV19 and TRBJ2-5; 10 bases line up with TRBD1. In germline, CDR1 is LNHDA, CDR2 SQIVND (reference sequence). The CDR3 runs 15 residues. V shed 5 bases and J 1 base; nucleotides not matched to a gene: 4. DNA of the CDR3: TGTGCCAGTAGTTCGGACAGGGGGAGCCAAGAGACCCAGTACTTC. It is translated as CASSSDRGSQETQYF.

There are a few counts of this clone. This rearrangement joins TRBV11-3 to TRBJ2-2, with a possible D match to TRBD2 (5 bases). This CDR3 comprises 15 residues. Trimming removed 0 bases at V and 4 bases at J, with 9 bases between. Germline V CDR1 and CDR2: SGHNT, YENEEA. The CDR3 region is CASSLDRGLTGELFF. CDR3 DNA: TGTGCCAGCAGCTTAGATCGAGGGCTCACCGGGGAGCTGTTTTTT.

The rearrangement uses TRBV29-1 and TRBJ2-3, with TRBD2 as a possible D gene (6 bases). The CDR3 covers 14 residues. V shed 1 base and J shed 0 bases, with 8 bases lying between them. Germline loops: CDR1 SQVTM, CDR2 ANQGSEA. This CDR3 is CSVEGRGSTDTQYF. The CDR3 DNA sequence: TGCAGCGTTGAAGGGCGGGGTAGCACAGATACGCAGTATTTT.

J is TRBJ2-5 and V is TRBV3-1 (or the pseudogene TRBV3-2); no clear D. This CDR3 has 14 residues. V shed 0 bases and J shed 5 bases, with 10 bases lying between them. Germline loops: CDR1 LGHDT, CDR2 YNNKEL (reference sequence). CDR3 DNA: TGTGCCAGCAGCCAAGATGCGCTTTCGGAGACCCAGTACTTC. This gives the protein CASSQDALSETQYF.

The rearrangement links TRBV15 to TRBJ1-1, with no clear D. This CDR3 comprises 12 residues. Germline lookup yields CDR1 LNHNV and CDR2 YYDKDF (reference sequence). Deletions cut 0 bases from V and 9 bases from J, with 8 bases between. The CDR3 sequence: CATSRDREKAFF. In DNA, the CDR3 is TGTGCCACCAGCAGAGATCGGGAGAAAGCTTTCTTT.

The CDR3 DNA is TGCGCCAGCAGCCCAGGGGGCACTGAAGCTTTCTTT. Encoded protein: CASSPGGTEAFF. V usage is TRBV10-2 and J usage is TRBJ1-1; 7 nucleotides line up with TRBD1. The CDR3 has 12 amino acids. V shed 6 bases and J 4 bases; nucleotides not matched to a gene: 2. CDR1 WSHSY and CDR2 SAAADI come from the germline V gene.

This clone occurred a few times. The chain links TRBV5-4 to TRBJ2-2, with D possibly matching TRBD1 (7 bases). CDR1 and CDR2 (germline): SGHNT, YYREEE (reference sequence). With 6 bases removed from V and 4 bases from J, the gap between germline ends came to 13 bases. This CDR3 region has 14 residues. This CDR3 reads CASTGAGGTGELFF. The CDR3 DNA follows: TGTGCCAGCACGGGGGCAGGGGGCACCGGGGAGCTGTTTTTT.